Detailed here is one T cell receptor (beta chain). TCRdb keeps only in-frame clones here, not all; method: immunoSEQ multiplex PCR. The sample lists about 190,000 clones, about 87% occurring once. These data originate in a study of blood T cell repertoires in COVID-19. At the level of the study: Sites in the United States, Italy and Spain provided acute and convalescent COVID-19 samples.

The receptor was derived from a woman in her seventies with COVID-19, enrolled during active disease. The sample was peripheral blood.

The CDR3: CASSLAGKGVGTGELFF. The CDR3 DNA sequence: TGCGCCAGCAGCTTGGCCGGAAAGGGGGTAGGCACCGGGGAGCTGTTTTTT. The rearrangement uses TRBV5-1 and TRBJ2-2; D perhaps matches TRBD1 (6 bases). V was pared by 0 bases and J by 4 bases, with 16 bases between. This CDR3 has 17 amino acids. Germline values: CDR1 SGHRS, CDR2 YFSETQ.